These T cell receptor beta chains were read from a single sample in a study of T cell responses to AZD1222 COVID-19 vaccine. Clones were read by immunoSEQ multiplex PCR, and TCRdb kept only the in-frame ones, dropping some. The table has about 99,000 clones, 87% seen once. Sequencing used peripheral blood, obtained on day 0 of AZD1222 vaccination. All receptors derive from an adult in good health. The CDR3 runs from the conserved cysteine through the conserved F or W. D genes are given only for firm matches. A clone size is listed for some rows: how often the clone was seen (once, few, many), or a class if it is expanded.

>TRBV27|TRBJ2-1|NA|NA
TGTGCCAGCAGTTTACGGGACACTGGCTTTACAAATGAGCAGTTCTTC
CASSLRDTGFTNEQFF
>TRBV27|TRBJ1-1|TRBD1|NA
TGTGCCAGCAGCCCACTGGGACAGGGCTCGAACACTGAAGCTTTCTTT
CASSPLGQGSNTEAFF
>TRBV6-9|TRBJ1-6|NA|once
TGTGCCAGCAGTTCACAGGGCTCTTATAATTCACCCCTCCACTTT
CASSSQGSYNSPLHF
>TRBV4-3|TRBJ2-1|TRBD2|NA
TGCGCCAGCAGCCAAGTGTTAGCGGGACACGATGAGCAGTTCTTC
CASSQVLAGHDEQFF
>TRBV9|TRBJ2-6|NA|NA
TGTGCCAGCAGCCCGAGGGGAGGGGGCTCTGGGGCCAACGTCCTGACTTTC
CASSPRGGGSGANVLTF
>TRBV7-2|TRBJ2-1|TRBD2|NA
TGTGCCAGCAGCCCAACCGGGACTAGCGGGGGTAATGAGCAGTTCTTC
CASSPTGTSGGNEQFF
>TRBV18|TRBJ2-2|TRBD2|once
TGTGCCAGCTCACCCCTAGCGGCTCAGGGCACCGGGGAGCTGTTTTTT
CASSPLAAQGTGELFF
>TRBV2|TRBJ1-2|NA|NA
TGTGCCAGCAGAGGGGGGTCAGGGTTGGCAGGGTCTATGGACTATGGCTACACCTTC
CASRGGSGLAGSMDYGYTF
>TRBV4-3|TRBJ1-2|NA|NA
TGCGCCAGCAGCCAAGCCCCTCGGGACCCCTACCCCCATGGCTACACCTTC
CASSQAPRDPYPHGYTF
>TRBV7-9|TRBJ1-1|NA|NA
TGTGCCAGCAGCTTCAACCAGGGTGACACTGAAGCTTTCTTT
CASSFNQGDTEAFF
>TRBV11-3|TRBJ2-1|NA|NA
TGTGCCAGCAGCTTAGGGTGGGCCATAGCAGACGATGAGCAGTTCTTC
CASSLGWAIADDEQFF
>TRBV5-1|TRBJ1-2|NA|NA
TGCGCCAGCAGCTTGAGTACAGGGAACTATGGCTACACCTTC
CASSLSTGNYGYTF
>TRBV5-1|TRBJ2-3|TRBD2|once
TGTGCCAGCAGGGAACTAGCGGGAACGGATACGCAGTATTTT
CASRELAGTDTQYF
>TRBV7-6|TRBJ1-1|NA|once
TGTGCCAGCAGCCGCCGTGCAGGGATGAACACTGAAGCTTTCTTT
CASSRRAGMNTEAFF
>TRBV19|TRBJ1-6|NA|NA
TGTGCCAGTTCGGGTATAGCAGGGGCGTTTTCACCCCTCCACTTT
CASSGIAGAFSPLHF
>TRBV5-1|TRBJ1-1|TRBD1|NA
TGTGCCAGCAGCTTGGGACAGTTGTATAACACTGAAGCTTTCTTT
CASSLGQLYNTEAFF
>TRBV4-3|TRBJ1-1|NA|NA
TGCGCCAGCAGCCAAGTCACGGGGCAGGGTGAAGCCTTCTTT
CASSQVTGQGEAFF
>TRBV5-8|TRBJ2-1|NA|few
TGTGCCAGCAGCTTGGGGGGGTACAATGAGCAGTTCTTC
CASSLGGYNEQFF